A selection of T cell receptor beta chains follows, all from one sample in a study of T cell responses to AZD1222 COVID-19 vaccine. Libraries were prepared by immunoSEQ multiplex PCR; TCRdb keeps only in-frame clonotypes and omits some of them. The data contain roughly 180,000 clones, roughly nine tenths of them seen just once; the ten biggest clones take up approximately 1.2%. This specimen consisted of peripheral blood, obtained 28 days after the second AZD1222 dose. These receptors were obtained from an adult who received the AZD1222 COVID-19 vaccine. Both conserved end residues are part of each CDR3. A D gene is named only where the DNA matches it firmly. Clone size is stated in some rows and not others, as once, few, many or a class when expanded.

D gene: TRBD1; clone size: NA; V gene: TRBV7-8; J gene: TRBJ2-3; CDR3 DNA: TGTGCCAGCAGCCGCAACCGGGACAGGGGGCTGGTGACAGATACGCAGTATTTT; CDR3 protein: CASSRNRDRGLVTDTQYF
D gene: NA; clone size: NA; V gene: TRBV9; J gene: TRBJ2-7; CDR3 DNA: TGTGCCAGCAGCGTCTCCGGGACCCCTTACGAGCAGTACTTC; CDR3 protein: CASSVSGTPYEQYF
D gene: NA; clone size: NA; V gene: TRBV5-5; J gene: TRBJ2-7; CDR3 DNA: TGTGCCAGCAGCTTAGGGCGTCCCCCTCCCTCGGAGCAGTACTTC; CDR3 protein: CASSLGRPPPSEQYF
D gene: TRBD2; clone size: NA; V gene: TRBV24-1; J gene: TRBJ2-5; CDR3 DNA: TGTGCCACCGGGGGACTAGCCGTTGAGACCCAGTACTTC; CDR3 protein: CATGGLAVETQYF
D gene: NA; clone size: once; V gene: TRBV2; J gene: TRBJ1-6; CDR3 DNA: TGTGCCAGCAGTGTCCGGCAGCCGGACAATTCACCCCTCCACTTT; CDR3 protein: CASSVRQPDNSPLHF
D gene: TRBD2; clone size: NA; V gene: TRBV5-5; J gene: TRBJ2-2; CDR3 DNA: TGTGCCAGCAGCCCTTTAGCGGGGGCCACTTTTTCGAACACCGGGGAGCTGTTTTTT; CDR3 protein: CASSPLAGATFSNTGELFF
D gene: NA; clone size: NA; V gene: TRBV4-1; J gene: TRBJ2-6; CDR3 DNA: TGCGCCAGCAGCGCGACCCGCTCTGGGGCCAACGTCCTGACTTTC; CDR3 protein: CASSATRSGANVLTF
D gene: TRBD1; clone size: few; V gene: TRBV5-4; J gene: TRBJ1-1; CDR3 DNA: TGTGCCAGCAGCTGGGACAGACACACTGAAGCTTTCTTT; CDR3 protein: CASSWDRHTEAFF
D gene: NA; clone size: NA; V gene: TRBV7-8; J gene: TRBJ1-6; CDR3 DNA: TGTGCCAGCAGCCCAGCCCGGGTCTCGGCTCCCCTCCACTTT; CDR3 protein: CASSPARVSAPLHF
D gene: NA; clone size: NA; V gene: TRBV27; J gene: TRBJ1-2; CDR3 DNA: TGTGCCAGCAGTCCCTTTGACGCCGATGACAGGAGCCACTATGGCTACACCTTC; CDR3 protein: CASSPFDADDRSHYGYTF
D gene: NA; clone size: NA; V gene: TRBV3-1/TRBV3-2; J gene: TRBJ1-6; CDR3 DNA: TGTGCCAGCAGCCAAGATGTCGGGACCTCACCCCTCCACTTT; CDR3 protein: CASSQDVGTSPLHF
D gene: NA; clone size: NA; V gene: TRBV19; J gene: TRBJ2-7; CDR3 DNA: TGTGCCAGTAGTATAGATGGGTCCTACGAGCAGTACTTC; CDR3 protein: CASSIDGSYEQYF
D gene: NA; clone size: NA; V gene: TRBV2; J gene: TRBJ2-5; CDR3 DNA: TGTGCCAGTTGTCTAAGGCGGGACGGAGAGACCCAGTACTTC; CDR3 protein: CASCLRRDGETQYF
D gene: TRBD1; clone size: once; V gene: TRBV27; J gene: TRBJ1-2; CDR3 DNA: TGTGCCAGCAGTGCCCGATCAGGGGGTCTGGACCGGTATGGCTACACCTTC; CDR3 protein: CASSARSGGLDRYGYTF
D gene: NA; clone size: NA; V gene: TRBV19; J gene: TRBJ1-1; CDR3 DNA: TGTGCCAGTAGTATTGGGATCGGCCTACCCACCTTGAACACTGAAGCTTTCTTT; CDR3 protein: CASSIGIGLPTLNTEAFF
D gene: NA; clone size: NA; V gene: TRBV27; J gene: TRBJ1-1; CDR3 DNA: TGTGCCAGCAGTCAGTTAGGGGGGGAAGCTTTCTTT; CDR3 protein: CASSQLGGEAFF
D gene: TRBD1; clone size: NA; V gene: TRBV10-3; J gene: TRBJ1-2; CDR3 DNA: TGTGCCATCACCCCCGGACAGGGCTTTAACTATGGCTACACCTTC; CDR3 protein: CAITPGQGFNYGYTF
D gene: TRBD1; clone size: NA; V gene: TRBV5-4; J gene: TRBJ1-2; CDR3 DNA: TGTGCCAGCAGCTACAGACAGGGCGCTAACTATGGCTACACCTTC; CDR3 protein: CASSYRQGANYGYTF
D gene: NA; clone size: NA; V gene: TRBV12-5; J gene: TRBJ1-3; CDR3 DNA: TGTGCTAGTGCCTTTCAAGCCGGAAACACCATATATTTT; CDR3 protein: CASAFQAGNTIYF
D gene: NA; clone size: NA; V gene: TRBV7-9; J gene: TRBJ1-1; CDR3 DNA: TGTGCCAGCAGCCTGCGGCGGGGCGCGGGAGCTTTCTTT; CDR3 protein: CASSLRRGAGAFF
D gene: TRBD1; clone size: NA; V gene: TRBV9; J gene: TRBJ2-1; CDR3 DNA: TGTGCCAGCTCCGGGACAGGGAAAGAGAGGTCCTACAATGAGCAGTTCTTC; CDR3 protein: CASSGTGKERSYNEQFF
D gene: NA; clone size: NA; V gene: TRBV12-5; J gene: TRBJ1-2; CDR3 DNA: TGTGCTAGTGGTTTGTCAACGTTACAGGGTAGTGGCTACACCTTC; CDR3 protein: CASGLSTLQGSGYTF
D gene: NA; clone size: once; V gene: TRBV11-2; J gene: TRBJ1-1; CDR3 DNA: TGTGCCAGCAGCTCCCCAACGGGCTTGAGCACTGAAGCTTTCTTT; CDR3 protein: CASSSPTGLSTEAFF
D gene: NA; clone size: NA; V gene: TRBV5-8; J gene: TRBJ1-1; CDR3 DNA: TGTGCCAGCAGCTTGTGGGGGAACACTGAAGCTTTCTTT; CDR3 protein: CASSLWGNTEAFF
D gene: NA; clone size: NA; V gene: TRBV30; J gene: TRBJ1-2; CDR3 DNA: TGTGCCGGAGGCCGACAGGACTATGGCTACACCTTC; CDR3 protein: CAGGRQDYGYTF
D gene: NA; clone size: once; V gene: TRBV3-1/TRBV3-2; J gene: TRBJ2-2; CDR3 DNA: TGTGCCAGCAGACCCGGGACCCACACCGGGGAGCTGTTTTTT; CDR3 protein: CASRPGTHTGELFF
D gene: NA; clone size: once; V gene: TRBV6-6; J gene: TRBJ1-1; CDR3 DNA: TGTGCCAGCTCGAGCCCCAAGCCCATGAACACTGAAGCTTTCTTT; CDR3 protein: CASSSPKPMNTEAFF
D gene: NA; clone size: NA; V gene: TRBV25-1; J gene: TRBJ1-1; CDR3 DNA: TGTGCCAGCAGTGAATTTAGTTCGCGGACGGCGAACACTGAAGCTTTCTTT; CDR3 protein: CASSEFSSRTANTEAFF
D gene: TRBD2; clone size: NA; V gene: TRBV27; J gene: TRBJ2-7; CDR3 DNA: TGTGCCAGCAGCCCTTCGACTAGCGGGAGGAACGAGCAGTACTTC; CDR3 protein: CASSPSTSGRNEQYF
D gene: TRBD1; clone size: NA; V gene: TRBV7-9; J gene: TRBJ2-7; CDR3 DNA: TGTGCCAGCAGCTCACAGGGGGCTTACGAGCAGTACTTC; CDR3 protein: CASSSQGAYEQYF
D gene: NA; clone size: NA; V gene: TRBV27; J gene: TRBJ1-5; CDR3 DNA: TGTGCCAGCAGTCCCCTTGAGGGGGGTCAGCCCCAGCATTTT; CDR3 protein: CASSPLEGGQPQHF
D gene: NA; clone size: NA; V gene: TRBV4-1; J gene: TRBJ1-1; CDR3 DNA: TGCGCCAGCAGCCAAGATGGGGGATCGAACACTGAAGCTTTCTTT; CDR3 protein: CASSQDGGSNTEAFF
D gene: NA; clone size: NA; V gene: TRBV7-6; J gene: TRBJ2-1; CDR3 DNA: TGTGCCAGCAGCTTAGTCGACAGTGAGCAGTTCTTC; CDR3 protein: CASSLVDSEQFF
D gene: NA; clone size: NA; V gene: TRBV27; J gene: TRBJ2-1; CDR3 DNA: TGTGCCAGCAGTTTAATCCAGCGGAGGGGGAACAATGAGCAGTTCTTC; CDR3 protein: CASSLIQRRGNNEQFF
D gene: NA; clone size: NA; V gene: TRBV24-1; J gene: TRBJ2-3; CDR3 DNA: TGTGCCACCAGTGTTGGTCGGGGGCAATATACGCAGTATTTT; CDR3 protein: CATSVGRGQYTQYF
D gene: NA; clone size: NA; V gene: TRBV7-9; J gene: TRBJ2-1; CDR3 DNA: TGTGCCAGCAGCTTTACAACCAGGGACAATGAGCAGTTCTTC; CDR3 protein: CASSFTTRDNEQFF
D gene: TRBD2; clone size: once; V gene: TRBV7-2; J gene: TRBJ2-1; CDR3 DNA: TGTGCCAGCAGCTTCAACAGCGGGAGGGCTACGTCCTACAATGAGCAGTTCTTC; CDR3 protein: CASSFNSGRATSYNEQFF
D gene: TRBD1; clone size: NA; V gene: TRBV4-1; J gene: TRBJ1-3; CDR3 DNA: TGCGCCAGCAGCCAACCCGGACAGGGGAACACCATATATTTT; CDR3 protein: CASSQPGQGNTIYF
D gene: NA; clone size: NA; V gene: TRBV9; J gene: TRBJ2-2; CDR3 DNA: TGTGCCAGCAGCGTCCGCCCGGGACTCAACACCGGGGAGCTGTTTTTT; CDR3 protein: CASSVRPGLNTGELFF
D gene: TRBD1; clone size: NA; V gene: TRBV5-5; J gene: TRBJ1-2; CDR3 DNA: TGTGCCAGCAGTCCGGGACAGGGGACCTATGGCTACACCTTC; CDR3 protein: CASSPGQGTYGYTF
D gene: TRBD1; clone size: NA; V gene: TRBV5-4; J gene: TRBJ1-2; CDR3 DNA: TGTGCCAGCAGCTTGATCGACAGGGGCTATGGCTACACCTTC; CDR3 protein: CASSLIDRGYGYTF
D gene: NA; clone size: NA; V gene: TRBV5-8; J gene: TRBJ1-2; CDR3 DNA: TGTGCCAGCAAAATTCCACCGGCGGGCTATGGCTACACCTTC; CDR3 protein: CASKIPPAGYGYTF